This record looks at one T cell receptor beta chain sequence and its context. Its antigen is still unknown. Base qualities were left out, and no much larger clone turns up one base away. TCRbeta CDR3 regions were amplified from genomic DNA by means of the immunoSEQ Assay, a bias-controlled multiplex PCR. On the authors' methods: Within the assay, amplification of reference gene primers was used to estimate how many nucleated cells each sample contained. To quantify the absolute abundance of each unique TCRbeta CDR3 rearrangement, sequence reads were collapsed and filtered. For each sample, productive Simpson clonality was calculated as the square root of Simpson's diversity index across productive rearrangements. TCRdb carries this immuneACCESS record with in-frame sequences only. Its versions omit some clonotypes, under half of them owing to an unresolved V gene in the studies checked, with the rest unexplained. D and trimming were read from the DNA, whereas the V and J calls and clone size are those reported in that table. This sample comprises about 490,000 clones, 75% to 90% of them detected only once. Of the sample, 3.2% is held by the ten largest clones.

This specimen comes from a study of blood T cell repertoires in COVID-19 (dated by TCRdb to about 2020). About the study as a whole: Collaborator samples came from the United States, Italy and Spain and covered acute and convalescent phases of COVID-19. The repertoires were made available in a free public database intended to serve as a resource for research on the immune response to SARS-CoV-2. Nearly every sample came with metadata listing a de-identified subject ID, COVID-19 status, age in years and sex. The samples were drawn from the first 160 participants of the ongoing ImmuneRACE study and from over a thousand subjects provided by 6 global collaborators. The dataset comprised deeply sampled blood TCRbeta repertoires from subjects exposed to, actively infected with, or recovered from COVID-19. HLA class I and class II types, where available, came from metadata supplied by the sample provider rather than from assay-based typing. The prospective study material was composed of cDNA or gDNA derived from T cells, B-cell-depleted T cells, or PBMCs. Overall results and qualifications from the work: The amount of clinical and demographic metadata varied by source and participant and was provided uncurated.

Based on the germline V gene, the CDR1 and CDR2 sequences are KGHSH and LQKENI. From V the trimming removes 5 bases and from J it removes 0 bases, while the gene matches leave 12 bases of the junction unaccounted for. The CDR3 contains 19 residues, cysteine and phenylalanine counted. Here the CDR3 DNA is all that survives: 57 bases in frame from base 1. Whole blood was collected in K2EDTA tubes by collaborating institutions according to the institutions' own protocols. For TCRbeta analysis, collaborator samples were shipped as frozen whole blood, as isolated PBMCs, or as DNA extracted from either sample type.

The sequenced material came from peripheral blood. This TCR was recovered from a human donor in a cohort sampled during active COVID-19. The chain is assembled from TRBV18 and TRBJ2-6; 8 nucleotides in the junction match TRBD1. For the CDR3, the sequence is CASSARDRSLNSGANVLTF. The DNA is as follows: TGTGCCAGCTCAGCCCGGGACAGGAGCCTTAACTCTGGGGCCAACGTCCTGACTTTC.